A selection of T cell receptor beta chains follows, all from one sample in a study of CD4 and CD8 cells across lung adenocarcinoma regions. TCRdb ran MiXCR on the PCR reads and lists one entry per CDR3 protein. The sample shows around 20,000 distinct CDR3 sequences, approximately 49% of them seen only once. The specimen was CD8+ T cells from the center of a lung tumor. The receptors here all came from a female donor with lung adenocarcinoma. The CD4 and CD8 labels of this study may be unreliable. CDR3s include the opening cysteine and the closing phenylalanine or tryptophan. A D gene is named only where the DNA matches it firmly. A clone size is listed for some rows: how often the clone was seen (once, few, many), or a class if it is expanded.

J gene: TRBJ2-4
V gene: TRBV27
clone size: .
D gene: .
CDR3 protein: CASGGLVENIQYF
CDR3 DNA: TGTGCCAGCGGGGGGCTTGTCGAAAACATTCAGTACTTC

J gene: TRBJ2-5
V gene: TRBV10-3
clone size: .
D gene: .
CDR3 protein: CGMGEGGGDEETQYF
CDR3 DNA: TGTGGCATGGGTGAGGGGGGCGGTGACGAAGAGACCCAGTACTTC

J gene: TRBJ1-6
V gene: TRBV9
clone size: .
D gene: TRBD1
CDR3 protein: CASSAGQGGNSPLHF
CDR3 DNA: TGTGCCAGCAGCGCAGGACAGGGTGGGAATTCACCCCTCCACTTT

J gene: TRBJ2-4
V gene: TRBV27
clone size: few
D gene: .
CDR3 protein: CASRGFVEEIQYF
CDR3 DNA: TGTGCCAGCAGAGGGTTTGTAGAAGAGATCCAGTACTTC

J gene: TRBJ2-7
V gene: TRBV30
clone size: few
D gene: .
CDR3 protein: CAWSAPRERSYEQYF
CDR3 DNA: TGTGCCTGGAGTGCCCCAAGGGAGCGGTCCTACGAGCAGTACTTC

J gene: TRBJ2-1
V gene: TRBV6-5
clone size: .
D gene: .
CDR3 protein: CASSYSRGSYNEQFF
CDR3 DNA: TGTGCCAGCAGTTACTCCAGGGGCTCCTACAATGAGCAGTTCTTC

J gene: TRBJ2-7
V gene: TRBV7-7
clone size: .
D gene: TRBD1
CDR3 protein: CAGICGQGTDTQYF
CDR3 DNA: TGTGCGGGGATCTGCGGACAGGGCACAGATACGCAGTACTTC

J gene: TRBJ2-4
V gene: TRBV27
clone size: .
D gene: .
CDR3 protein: CASRGLRAKDIQYF
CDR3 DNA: TGTGCCAGCAGGGGGCTGCGAGCCAAAGATATTCAGTACTTC

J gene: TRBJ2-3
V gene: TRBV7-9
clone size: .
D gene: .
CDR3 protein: CASSFDNGLTTDTQYF
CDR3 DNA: TGTGCCAGCAGCTTTGATAACGGCCTCACCACAGATACGCAGTATTTT

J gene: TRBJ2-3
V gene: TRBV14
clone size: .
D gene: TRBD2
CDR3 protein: CASSQEGLASDTQYF
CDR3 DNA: TGTGCCAGCAGCCAAGAGGGACTAGCGAGCGATACGCAGTATTTT

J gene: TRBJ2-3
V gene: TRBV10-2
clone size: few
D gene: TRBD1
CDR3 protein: CASGTGERDTQYF
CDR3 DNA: TGCGCCAGCGGGACAGGGGAGAGAGATACGCAGTATTTT

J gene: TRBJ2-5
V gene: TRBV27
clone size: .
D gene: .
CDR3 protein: CASSSGVWDKDIQYF
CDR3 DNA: TGTGCCAGCAGTTCCGGGGTATGGGACAAAGACATCCAGTACTTC

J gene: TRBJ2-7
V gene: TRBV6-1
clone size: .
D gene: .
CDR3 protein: CASGLVAAYEQYF
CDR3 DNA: TGTGCCAGCGGGTTGGTGGCAGCCTACGAGCAGTACTTC

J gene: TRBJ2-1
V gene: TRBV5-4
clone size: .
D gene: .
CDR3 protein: CASSFGGGASYNEQFF
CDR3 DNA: TGTGCCAGCAGCTTCGGAGGCGGGGCTAGCTACAATGAGCAGTTCTTC